In its sample, the clone carrying this T cell receptor (beta chain) was seen many times. These data are taken from a study of T cells in Graves' hyperthyroidism and ophthalmopathy. Researchers amplified the TCR beta CDR3 regions from RNA transcripts. Carried out on the TCR CDR3, a first-round RT-PCR used the HTBI primer set. TCRdb redid the calling of the multiplex PCR reads with MiXCR, one entry per CDR3 protein. The sample contains about 400,000 distinct CDR3 sequences, 15% of which appear only once. The TCR comes from a woman aged 55-70 years with Graves' ophthalmopathy. The source material was blood.

CDR3 bases: TGTGCCAGCAGGTCAGGGATACACACCGGGGAGCTGTTTTTT. Protein sequence: CASRSGIHTGELFF. The rearrangement links TRBV7-9 to TRBJ2-2; possible D gene TRBD1, 5 bases. CDR3 length: 14 amino acids. V was clipped by 6 bases and J by 3 bases, with 11 bases between them. The germline V gene encodes CDR1 SEHNR and CDR2 FQNEAQ (reference sequence).